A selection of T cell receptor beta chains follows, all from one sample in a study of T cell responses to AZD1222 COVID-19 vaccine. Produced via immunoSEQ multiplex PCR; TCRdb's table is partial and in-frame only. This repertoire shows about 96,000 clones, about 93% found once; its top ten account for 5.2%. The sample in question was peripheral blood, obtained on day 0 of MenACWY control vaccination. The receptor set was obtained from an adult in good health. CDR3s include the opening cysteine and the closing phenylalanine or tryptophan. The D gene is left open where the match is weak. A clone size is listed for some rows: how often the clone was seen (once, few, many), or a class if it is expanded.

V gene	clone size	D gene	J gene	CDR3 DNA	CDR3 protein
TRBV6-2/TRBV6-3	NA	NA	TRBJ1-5	TGTGCCAGCAGTCGACAGAATCAGCCCCAGCATTTT	CASSRQNQPQHF
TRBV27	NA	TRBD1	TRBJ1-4	TGTGCCAGCAACAGGCGGGACAGGGGGCACGGTAATGAAAAACTGTTTTTT	CASNRRDRGHGNEKLFF
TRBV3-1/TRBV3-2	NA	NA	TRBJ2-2	TGTGCCAGCAGCTTCCTTAACACCGGGGAGCTGTTTTTT	CASSFLNTGELFF
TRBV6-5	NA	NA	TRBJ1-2	TGTGCCAGCGGGAACTCGGACGGGGCGGCTGGCTACACCTTC	CASGNSDGAAGYTF
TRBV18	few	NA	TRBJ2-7	TGTGCCAGCTCACCAGGGACTTTAGGTATCGAGCAGTACTTC	CASSPGTLGIEQYF
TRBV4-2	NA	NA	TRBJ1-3	TGTGCCAGCAGCCCCGACGGATCCTCTGGAAACACCATATATTTT	CASSPDGSSGNTIYF
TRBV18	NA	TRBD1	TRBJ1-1	TGTGCCAGCTCACCCCAGGGACAGGGAAACACTGAAGCTTTCTTT	CASSPQGQGNTEAFF
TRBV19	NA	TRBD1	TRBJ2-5	TGTGCCAGTAGTATCTCGGGACAGGGGGGAGAGACCCAGTACTTC	CASSISGQGGETQYF
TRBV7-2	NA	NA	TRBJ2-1	TGTGCCAGCAGCCCCCAGGCTAGCCATGAGCAGTTCTTC	CASSPQASHEQFF
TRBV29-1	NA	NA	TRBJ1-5	TGCAGCGCAATGGAGGGAGGTCAGCCCCAGCATTTT	CSAMEGGQPQHF
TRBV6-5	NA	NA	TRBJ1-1	TGTGCCAGCAGTTACCTTGGTAAGGGGCTCACTGAAGCTTTCTTT	CASSYLGKGLTEAFF
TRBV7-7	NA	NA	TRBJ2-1	TGTGCTAGCAGCTTAGGGATAGAAAATGAGCAGTTCTTC	CASSLGIENEQFF
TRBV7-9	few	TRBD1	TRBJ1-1	TGTGCCAGCAGCTTATGGAGTCAGGGGGCCACTGAAGCTTTCTTT	CASSLWSQGATEAFF
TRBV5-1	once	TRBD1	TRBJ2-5	TGCGCCAGCAGCTTGGCCCCGGACAGGGTAGAGACCCAGTACTTC	CASSLAPDRVETQYF
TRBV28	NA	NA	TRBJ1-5	TGTGCCAGCACCGTCGGCGGTGATCAGCCCCAGCATTTT	CASTVGGDQPQHF
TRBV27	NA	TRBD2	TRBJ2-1	TGTGCCAGCAGTCCCCTGCCTAGCGGGGACAATGAGCAGTTCTTC	CASSPLPSGDNEQFF
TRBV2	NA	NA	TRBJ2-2	TGTGCCAGCAGCGTACGTCTGAACACCGGGGAGCTGTTTTTT	CASSVRLNTGELFF
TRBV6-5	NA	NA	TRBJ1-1	TGTGCCAGCAGTTATAGTAACACTGAAGCTTTCTTT	CASSYSNTEAFF
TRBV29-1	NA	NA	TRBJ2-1	TGCAGCGTTGTTGTCCTCCGCCAGTTCTTC	CSVVVLRQFF
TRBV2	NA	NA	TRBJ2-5	TGTGCCAGCAGTCTTAAGCGGTCCCAAGAGACCCAGTACTTC	CASSLKRSQETQYF
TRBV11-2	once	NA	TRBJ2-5	TGTGCCAGCAGCTTAGGTTCCGGAGAGACCCAGTACTTC	CASSLGSGETQYF
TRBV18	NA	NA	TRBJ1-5	TGTGCCAGCTCCGGTGATGGGTTGGACAATCAGCCCCAGCATTTT	CASSGDGLDNQPQHF
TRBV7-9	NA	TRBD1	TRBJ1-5	TGTGCCAGCAGCCTCGACCAAGGGGGCTGGGGCAATCAGCCCCAGCATTTT	CASSLDQGGWGNQPQHF
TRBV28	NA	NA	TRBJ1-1	TGTGCCAGCAGTTTGTGGCTCACTGAAGCTTTCTTT	CASSLWLTEAFF
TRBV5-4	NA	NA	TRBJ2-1	TGTGCCAGCAGCTCGACTGAATTTAATGAGCAGTTCTTC	CASSSTEFNEQFF
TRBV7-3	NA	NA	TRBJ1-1	TGTGCCAGCAGCTTAACCCCGGGACTCGAAGCTTTCTTT	CASSLTPGLEAFF
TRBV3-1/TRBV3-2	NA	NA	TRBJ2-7	TGTGCCAGCAGCCTCGGGTTGGAGGGTTCCGAGCAGTACTTC	CASSLGLEGSEQYF
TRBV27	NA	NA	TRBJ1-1	TGTGCCAGCAGTTTCTCTGGACAAGCTGAAGCTTTCTTT	CASSFSGQAEAFF
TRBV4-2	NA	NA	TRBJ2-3	TGTGCCAGCAGCCCCCAACTAGCCGAGGACCCTACAGATACGCAGTATTTT	CASSPQLAEDPTDTQYF
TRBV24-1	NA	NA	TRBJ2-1	TGTGCCACCAGTGATTCCCGGAAATATGAGCAGTTCTTC	CATSDSRKYEQFF
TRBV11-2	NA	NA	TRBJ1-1	TGTGCCAGCAGCTCAACGGGGGGCATAGGCACTGAAGCTTTCTTT	CASSSTGGIGTEAFF
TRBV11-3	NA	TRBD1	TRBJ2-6	TGTGCCAGCAGCCCTAGGGACAGGGGGCGCGGAGAATCTGGGGCCAACGTCCTGACTTTC	CASSPRDRGRGESGANVLTF
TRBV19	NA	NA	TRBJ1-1	TGTGCCAGTAGTATAGACCCTTATCACACTGAAGCTTTCTTT	CASSIDPYHTEAFF
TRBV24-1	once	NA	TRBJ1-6	TGTGCCACCCAGGGTGGGGGCGATAATTCACCCCTCCACTTT	CATQGGGDNSPLHF
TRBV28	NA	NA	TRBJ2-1	TGTGCCAGCAGTTCCCGAGGAAGAGGGAAGGATGAGCAGTTCTTC	CASSSRGRGKDEQFF
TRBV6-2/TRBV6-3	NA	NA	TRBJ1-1	TGTGCCAGCAGTAACGCGGGCCATCATAGGCACACTGAAGCTTTCTTT	CASSNAGHHRHTEAFF
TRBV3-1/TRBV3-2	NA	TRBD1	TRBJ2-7	TGTGCCAGCAGCCAAGACTGGGACAGGGCCAGCGAGCAGTACTTC	CASSQDWDRASEQYF
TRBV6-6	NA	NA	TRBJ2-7	TGTGCCAGCAGTTCACAGGGCTACGAGCAGTACTTC	CASSSQGYEQYF
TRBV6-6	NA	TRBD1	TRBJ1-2	TGTGCCAGCAGTTCACAGGGGGCGGAGAATGGCTACACCTTC	CASSSQGAENGYTF
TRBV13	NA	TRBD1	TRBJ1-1	TGTGCCAGCAGCTGGGGGACAGCCTTGGGCACTGAAGCTTTCTTT	CASSWGTALGTEAFF
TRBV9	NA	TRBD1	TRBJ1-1	TGTGCCAGCACTGAGTGGACAGGGGGATCGGGGAACACTGAAGCTTTCTTT	CASTEWTGGSGNTEAFF
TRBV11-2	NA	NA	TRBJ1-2	TGTGCCAGCAGCTTAGTCGGGACGGAGGAATTTAACTATGGCTACACCTTC	CASSLVGTEEFNYGYTF
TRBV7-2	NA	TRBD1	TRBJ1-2	TGTGCCAGCAGCGCCGGGACAGCTTATGGCTACACCTTC	CASSAGTAYGYTF
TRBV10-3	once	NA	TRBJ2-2	TGTGCCATCACCGACCAGAACACCGGGGAGCTGTTTTTT	CAITDQNTGELFF
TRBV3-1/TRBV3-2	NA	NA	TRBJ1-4	TGTGCCAGCAGCCAAGTGAGATCGGGGGTAAAACTGTTTTTT	CASSQVRSGVKLFF